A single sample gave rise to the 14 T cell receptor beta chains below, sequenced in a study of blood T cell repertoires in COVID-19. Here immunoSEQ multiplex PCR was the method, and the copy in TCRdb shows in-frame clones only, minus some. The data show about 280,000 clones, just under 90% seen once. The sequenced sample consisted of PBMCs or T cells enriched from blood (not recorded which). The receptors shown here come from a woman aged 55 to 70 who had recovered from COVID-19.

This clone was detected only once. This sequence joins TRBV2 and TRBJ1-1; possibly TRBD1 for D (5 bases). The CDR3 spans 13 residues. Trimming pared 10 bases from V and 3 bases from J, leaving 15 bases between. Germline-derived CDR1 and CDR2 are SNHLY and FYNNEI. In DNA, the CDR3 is TGTGCCACCAAGAAAGGGGAGGACACTGAAGCTTTCTTT. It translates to CATKKGEDTEAFF.

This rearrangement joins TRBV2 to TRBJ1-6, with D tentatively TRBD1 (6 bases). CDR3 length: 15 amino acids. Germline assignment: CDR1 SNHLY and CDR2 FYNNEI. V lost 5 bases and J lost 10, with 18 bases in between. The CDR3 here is CASSLTTPGVSPLHF. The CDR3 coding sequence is TGTGCCAGCAGTTTAACTACCCCAGGGGTCTCACCCCTCCACTTT. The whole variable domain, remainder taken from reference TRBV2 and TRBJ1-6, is EPEVTQTPSHQVTQMGQEVILRCVPISNHLYFYWYRQILGQKVEFLVSFYNNEISEKSEIFDDQFSVERPDGSNFTLKIRSTKLEDSAMYFCASSLTTPGVSPLHFGNGTRLTVT.

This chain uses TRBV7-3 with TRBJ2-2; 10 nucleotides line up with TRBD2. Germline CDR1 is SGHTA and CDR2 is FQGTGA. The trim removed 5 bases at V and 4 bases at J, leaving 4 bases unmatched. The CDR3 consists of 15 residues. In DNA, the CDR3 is TGTGCCAGCAGCCCGACTAGCGGGTCCACCGGGGAGCTGTTTTTT. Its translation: CASSPTSGSTGELFF. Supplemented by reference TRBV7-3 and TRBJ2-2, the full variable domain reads GAGVSQTPSNKVTEKGKYVELRCDPISGHTALYWYRQSLGQGPEFLIYFQGTGAADDSGLPNDRFFAVRPEGSVSTLKIQRTERGDSAVYLCASSPTSGSTGELFFGEGSRLTVL.

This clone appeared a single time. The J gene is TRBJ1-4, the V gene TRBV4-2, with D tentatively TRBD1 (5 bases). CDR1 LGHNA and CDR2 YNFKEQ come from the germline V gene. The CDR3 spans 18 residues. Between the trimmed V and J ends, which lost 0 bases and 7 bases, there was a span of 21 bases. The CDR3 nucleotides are TGTGCCAGCAGCCAAGAGTTTACAGGATGGGGGGGAGGTGAAAAACTGTTTTTT. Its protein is CASSQEFTGWGGGEKLFF.

The CDR3 nucleotides read TGTGCCAGCTCACCAGTGACTAGGAGCACCGGGGAGCTGTTTTTT. The encoded protein is CASSPVTRSTGELFF. The V and J genes are TRBV18 and TRBJ2-2; TRBD2 is a possible D gene (6 bases). The CDR3 covers 15 residues. Trimming cost V 2 bases and J 4 bases, with 11 bases left between them. Germline V gives CDR1 KGHSH, CDR2 LQKENI.

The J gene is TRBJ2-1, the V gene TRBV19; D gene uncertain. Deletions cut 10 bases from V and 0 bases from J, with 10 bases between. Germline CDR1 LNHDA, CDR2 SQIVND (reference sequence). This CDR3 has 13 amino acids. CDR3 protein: CATYDNSYNEQFF. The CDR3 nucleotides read TGTGCCACTTATGACAACTCCTACAATGAGCAGTTCTTC.

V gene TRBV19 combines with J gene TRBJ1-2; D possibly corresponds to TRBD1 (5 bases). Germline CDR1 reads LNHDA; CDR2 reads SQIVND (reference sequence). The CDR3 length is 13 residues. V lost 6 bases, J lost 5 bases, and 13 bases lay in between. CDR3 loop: CASRSRGWYGYTF. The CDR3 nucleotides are TGTGCCAGTAGATCGCGGGGGTGGTATGGCTACACCTTC. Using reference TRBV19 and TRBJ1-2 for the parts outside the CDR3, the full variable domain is DGGITQSPKYLFRKEGQNVTLSCEQNLNHDAMYWYRQDPGQGLRLIYYSQIVNDFQKGDIAEGYSVSREKKESFPLTVTSAQKNPTAFYLCASRSRGWYGYTFGSGTRLTVV.

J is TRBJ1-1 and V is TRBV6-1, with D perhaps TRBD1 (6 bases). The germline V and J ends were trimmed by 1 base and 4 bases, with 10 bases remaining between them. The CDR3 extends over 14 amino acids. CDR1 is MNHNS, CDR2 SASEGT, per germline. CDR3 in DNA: TGTGCCAGCAGTGAAGTGGGAGGGGGCACTGAAGCTTTCTTT. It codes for CASSEVGGGTEAFF.

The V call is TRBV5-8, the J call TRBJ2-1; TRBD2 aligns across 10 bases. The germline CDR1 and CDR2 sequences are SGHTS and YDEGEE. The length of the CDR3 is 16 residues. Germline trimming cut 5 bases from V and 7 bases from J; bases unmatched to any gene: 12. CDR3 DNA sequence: TGTGCCAGCAGGCCCTGGGCTAGCGGGAGTAGAAATGAGCAGTTCTTC. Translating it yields CASRPWASGSRNEQFF.

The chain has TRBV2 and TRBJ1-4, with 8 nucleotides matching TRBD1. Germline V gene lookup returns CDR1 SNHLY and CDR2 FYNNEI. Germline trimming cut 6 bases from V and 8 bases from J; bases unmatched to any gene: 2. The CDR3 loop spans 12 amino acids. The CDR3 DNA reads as TGTGCCAGCAGGGACAGGGACGAAAAACTGTTTTTT. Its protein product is CASRDRDEKLFF.

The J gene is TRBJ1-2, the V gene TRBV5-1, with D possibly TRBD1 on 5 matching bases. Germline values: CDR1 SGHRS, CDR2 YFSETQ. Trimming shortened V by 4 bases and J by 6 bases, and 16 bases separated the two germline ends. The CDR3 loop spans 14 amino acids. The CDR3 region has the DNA TGCGCCAGCAGCCCCGGGACGGGAGCGGATGGCTACACCTTC. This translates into CASSPGTGADGYTF.

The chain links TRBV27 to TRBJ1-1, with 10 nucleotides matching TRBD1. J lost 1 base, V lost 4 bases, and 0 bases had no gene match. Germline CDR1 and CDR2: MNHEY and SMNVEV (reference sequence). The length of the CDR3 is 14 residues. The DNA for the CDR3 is TGTGCCAGCAGTTGGACAGGGGGGAACACTGAAGCTTTCTTT. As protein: CASSWTGGNTEAFF.

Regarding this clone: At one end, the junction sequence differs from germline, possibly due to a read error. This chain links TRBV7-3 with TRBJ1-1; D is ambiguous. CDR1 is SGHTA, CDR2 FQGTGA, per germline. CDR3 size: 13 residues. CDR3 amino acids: CASSRRRNTETFF. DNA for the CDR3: TGTGCCAGCAGCCGTCGGAGGAACACTGAAACTTTCTTT.

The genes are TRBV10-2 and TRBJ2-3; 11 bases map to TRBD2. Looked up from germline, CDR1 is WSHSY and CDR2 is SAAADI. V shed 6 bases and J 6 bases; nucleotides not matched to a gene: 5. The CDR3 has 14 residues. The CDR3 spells CASSVAGGPDTQYF. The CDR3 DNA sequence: TGCGCCAGCAGCGTAGCGGGAGGGCCTGATACGCAGTATTTT.